These 3 T cell receptor beta chains originate from one sample sequenced in a study of PD-1 blockade in classical Hodgkin lymphoma. Measured with immunoSEQ multiplex PCR; TCRdb has only the in-frame clones, and not every one. Found here are some 26,000 clones, less than 90% of them singletons; the top ten hold approximately 2%. All patients relapsed after autologous stem cell transplantation, and brentuximab vedotin exposure varied. Thawed PBMCs yielded CD4+ T cells through magnetic negative selection. The starting material was CD4+ T cells from blood, obtained at baseline. Receptors were obtained from a human donor with classical Hodgkin lymphoma.

The gene calls are TRBV10-3 and TRBJ2-1; 8 bases fit TRBD1. The CDR3 runs to 15 residues. V was pared by 4 bases and J by 5 bases, with 7 bases of the junction left unmatched. Per germline, CDR1 ENHRY and CDR2 SYGVKD. In nucleotides, the CDR3 is TGTGCCATCAGTGTCGCAGGGGGCTTCAACAATGAGCAGTTCTTC. This translates into CAISVAGGFNNEQFF.

This chain joins TRBV19 and TRBJ1-1; D gene unclear. This CDR3 spans 17 amino acids. The germline V gene encodes CDR1 LNHDA and CDR2 SQIVND (reference sequence). Trimming left V 7 bases short and J 4 bases short, with 25 bases between. DNA for the CDR3: TGTGCCAGTACCCCAGACGGTTTAGTTGGTCTAGGCACTGAAGCTTTCTTT. Its protein is CASTPDGLVGLGTEAFF. Combining the CDR3 with reference TRBV19 and TRBJ1-1 gives the whole variable domain DGGITQSPKYLFRKEGQNVTLSCEQNLNHDAMYWYRQDPGQGLRLIYYSQIVNDFQKGDIAEGYSVSREKKESFPLTVTSAQKNPTAFYLCASTPDGLVGLGTEAFFGQGTRLTVV.

This chain connects TRBV7-8 to TRBJ1-2; D might be TRBD1 (6 bases). Trimming took 1 base from V and 8 from J, leaving 17 bases between them. CDR1 and CDR2 from the germline V gene are SGHVS and FQNEAQ. The CDR3 contains 15 residues. CDR3 coding DNA: TGTGCCAGCAGCTTAGGGACAGCATCTATGGAGGGCTACACCTTC. Its protein product is CASSLGTASMEGYTF. The full variable domain, rest sourced from reference TRBV7-8 and TRBJ1-2, is GAGVSQSPRYKVAKRGQDVALRCDPISGHVSLFWYQQALGQGPEFLTYFQNEAQLDKSGLPSDRFFAERPEGSVSTLKIQRTQQEDSAVYLCASSLGTASMEGYTFGSGTRLTVV.